This T cell receptor (beta chain) was captured by sequencing in a study of T cells in Graves' hyperthyroidism and ophthalmopathy. Study-level findings and limits: Ophthalmopathy, which appeared later, was predicted by the model a median roughly 6.5 months before onset.

Germline trimming cut 3 bases from V and 7 bases from J; bases unmatched to any gene: 3. The CDR3 is 13 residues long. Germline assignment: CDR1 SQVTM and CDR2 ANQGSEA. This clonotype turned up a few times. Its matching antigen is unknown. What was amplified from RNA transcripts were TCR beta CDR3 regions. When the TCR CDR3 underwent first-round RT-PCR, the HTBI primer set was used. TCRdb independently ran MiXCR on the multiplex PCR reads; one entry per CDR3 protein. The top ten clones hold about 8.2% of a sample with a few hundred thousand distinct CDR3 sequences, around 46% of them seen once. The authors deemed Graves' hyperthyroidism stable absent ophthalmopathy progression within 18 months. Reasons for excluding patients were uncontrolled infection, other autoimmune disease, pregnancy or lactation. Diagnoses rested on clinical symptoms, serum thyroxine and TRAb, thyroid ultrasound and orbital computed tomography.

The rearrangement uses TRBV29-1 and TRBJ1-5; the match to TRBD1 covers 10 bases. The sequence was collected from a woman younger than 30 with Graves' hyperthyroidism. Sequenced sample: peripheral blood or thyroid tissue (not recorded which). The CDR3 DNA follows: TGCAGCGTTGATGGACAGGGGGGGCAGCCCCAGCATTTT. This encodes CSVDGQGGQPQHF.